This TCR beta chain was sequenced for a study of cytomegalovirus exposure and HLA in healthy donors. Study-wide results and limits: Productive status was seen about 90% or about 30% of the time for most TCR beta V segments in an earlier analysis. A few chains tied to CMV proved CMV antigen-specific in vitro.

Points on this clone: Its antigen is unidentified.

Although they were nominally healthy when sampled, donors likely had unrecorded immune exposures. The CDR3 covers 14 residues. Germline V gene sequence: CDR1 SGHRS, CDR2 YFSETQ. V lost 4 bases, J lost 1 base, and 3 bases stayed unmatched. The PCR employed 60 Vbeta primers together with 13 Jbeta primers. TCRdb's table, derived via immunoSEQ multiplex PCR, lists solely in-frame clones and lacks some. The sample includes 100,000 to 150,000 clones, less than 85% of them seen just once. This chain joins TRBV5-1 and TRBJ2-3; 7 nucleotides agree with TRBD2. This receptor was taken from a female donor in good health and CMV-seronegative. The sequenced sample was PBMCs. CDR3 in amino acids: CASSLSGGTDTQYF. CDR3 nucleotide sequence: TGCGCCAGCAGCCTGAGCGGGGGCACAGATACGCAGTATTTT.